The clone carrying this TCR beta chain was picked up a small number of times. Its target is not known. Germline V CDR1 and CDR2: MNHNS, SASEGT. This CDR3 has 13 amino acids. The V gene lost 6 bases and the J gene lost 2 bases, with 9 bases spanning the gap. The entry originates in a study of response to subunit inactivated influenza vaccine. Findings and caveats of the study: It was suggested by the authors that few new T cells are recruited by each seasonal influenza vaccination.

Via MiXCR, TCRdb re-called the RT-PCR reads, giving one row per CDR3 protein. Of about 520,000 distinct CDR3 sequences listed, approximately 7.3% are singletons. The receptor comes from a man between 45 and 75 years old who received an inactivated influenza vaccine. The sample was PBMCs from blood, taken 23 to 25 months after vaccination. The genes are TRBV6-1 and TRBJ2-3, with D tentatively TRBD1 or TRBD2 (5 bases each). The CDR3 reads CASSPGATDTQYF. The CDR3 DNA sequence: TGTGCCAGCAGCCCCGGGGCCACAGATACGCAGTATTTT.